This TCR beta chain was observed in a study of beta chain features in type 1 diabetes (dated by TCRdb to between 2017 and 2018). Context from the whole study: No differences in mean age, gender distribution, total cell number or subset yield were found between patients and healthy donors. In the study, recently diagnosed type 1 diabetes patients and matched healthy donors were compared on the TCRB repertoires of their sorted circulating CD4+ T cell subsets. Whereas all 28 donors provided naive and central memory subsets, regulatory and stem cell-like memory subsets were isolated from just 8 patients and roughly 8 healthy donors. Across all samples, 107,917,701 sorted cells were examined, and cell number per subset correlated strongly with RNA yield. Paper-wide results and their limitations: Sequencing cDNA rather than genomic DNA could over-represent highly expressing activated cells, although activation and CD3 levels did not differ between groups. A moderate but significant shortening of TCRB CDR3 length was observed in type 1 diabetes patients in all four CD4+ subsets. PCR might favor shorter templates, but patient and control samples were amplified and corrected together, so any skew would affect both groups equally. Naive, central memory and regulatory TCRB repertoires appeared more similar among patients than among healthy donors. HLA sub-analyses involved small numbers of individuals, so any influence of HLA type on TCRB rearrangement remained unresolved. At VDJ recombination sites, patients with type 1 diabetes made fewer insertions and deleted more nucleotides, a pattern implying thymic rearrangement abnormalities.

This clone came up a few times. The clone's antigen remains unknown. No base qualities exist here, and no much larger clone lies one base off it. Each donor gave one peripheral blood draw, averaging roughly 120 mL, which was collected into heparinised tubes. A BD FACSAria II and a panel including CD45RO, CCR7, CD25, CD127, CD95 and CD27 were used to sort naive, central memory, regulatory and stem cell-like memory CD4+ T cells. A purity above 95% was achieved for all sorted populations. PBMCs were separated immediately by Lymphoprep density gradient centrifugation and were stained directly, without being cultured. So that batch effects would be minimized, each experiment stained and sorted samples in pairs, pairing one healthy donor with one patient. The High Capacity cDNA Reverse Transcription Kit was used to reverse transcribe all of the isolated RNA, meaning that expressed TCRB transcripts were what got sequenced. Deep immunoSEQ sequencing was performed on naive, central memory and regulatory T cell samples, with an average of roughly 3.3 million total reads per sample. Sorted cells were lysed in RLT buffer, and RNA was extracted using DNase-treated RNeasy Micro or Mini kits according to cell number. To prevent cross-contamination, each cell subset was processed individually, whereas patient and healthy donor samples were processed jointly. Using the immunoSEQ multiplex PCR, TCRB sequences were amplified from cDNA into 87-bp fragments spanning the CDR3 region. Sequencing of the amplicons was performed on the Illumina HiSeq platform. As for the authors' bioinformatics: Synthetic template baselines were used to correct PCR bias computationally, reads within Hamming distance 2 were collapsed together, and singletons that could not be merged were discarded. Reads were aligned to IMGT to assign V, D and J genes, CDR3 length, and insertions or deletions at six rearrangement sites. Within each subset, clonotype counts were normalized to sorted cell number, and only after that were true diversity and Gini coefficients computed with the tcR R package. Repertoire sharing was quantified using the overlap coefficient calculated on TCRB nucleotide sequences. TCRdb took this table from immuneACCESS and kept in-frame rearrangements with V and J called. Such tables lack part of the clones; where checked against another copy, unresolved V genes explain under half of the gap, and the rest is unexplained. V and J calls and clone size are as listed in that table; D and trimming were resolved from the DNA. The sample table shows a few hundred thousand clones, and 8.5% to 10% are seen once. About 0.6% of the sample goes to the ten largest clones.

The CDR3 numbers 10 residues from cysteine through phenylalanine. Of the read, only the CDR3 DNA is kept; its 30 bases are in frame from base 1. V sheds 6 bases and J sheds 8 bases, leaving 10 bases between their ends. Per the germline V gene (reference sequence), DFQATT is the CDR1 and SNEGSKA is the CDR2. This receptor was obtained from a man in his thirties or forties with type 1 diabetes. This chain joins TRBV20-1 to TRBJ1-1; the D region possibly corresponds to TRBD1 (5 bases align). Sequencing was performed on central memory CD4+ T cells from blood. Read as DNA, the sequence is TGCAGTGCCGGGGGTCCAGAAGCTTTCTTT. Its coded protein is CSAGGPEAFF.